Listed below are T cell receptor beta chains from one sample, sequenced in a study of T cells after yellow fever vaccination. TCRdb re-called the 5' RACE reads with MiXCR, one entry per CDR3 protein. The data show 150,000 to 200,000 distinct CDR3 sequences, 9.5% to 12% seen once. Sequencing used CD8+ T cells sorted from PBMCs, obtained 15 days after the yellow fever booster vaccination. The origin of the receptors is a man between 18 and 35 years old who received the YFV17D yellow fever vaccine. The conserved cysteine and the conserved F or W are not part of the CDR3 here. Fields, in order: J gene, V gene, CDR3 protein.

>TRBJ2-1|TRBV27
ASSQSLAGSEQF
>TRBJ1-1|TRBV9
ASSVGGYTEAF
>TRBJ2-1|TRBV6-6
ASSYSSVHEQF
>TRBJ2-1|TRBV6-1
ASRRTGRDEQF
>TRBJ2-5|TRBV12-3/TRBV12-4
ASADLGRETQY
>TRBJ1-2|TRBV7-2
ASTPPGERGYT
>TRBJ2-7|TRBV3-1
ASSHETSGGTEEQY
>TRBJ1-1|TRBV5-6
ASSDTENTEAF
>TRBJ2-1|TRBV6-2/TRBV6-3
ASSQMVGNEQF
>TRBJ1-1|TRBV11-1
ASSLDTPEAF
>TRBJ2-5|TRBV12-3/TRBV12-4
ASSSGLAGIRETQY
>TRBJ2-1|TRBV20-1
SATELAGPLSSYNEQF
>TRBJ2-5|TRBV12-3/TRBV12-4
ASTRGGHQETQY
>TRBJ1-1|TRBV6-5
ASSPWTGAEAF
>TRBJ2-3|TRBV5-1
ASSFAGRGTDTQY
>TRBJ1-2|TRBV7-8
ASSLEAGGLFPPSYGYT